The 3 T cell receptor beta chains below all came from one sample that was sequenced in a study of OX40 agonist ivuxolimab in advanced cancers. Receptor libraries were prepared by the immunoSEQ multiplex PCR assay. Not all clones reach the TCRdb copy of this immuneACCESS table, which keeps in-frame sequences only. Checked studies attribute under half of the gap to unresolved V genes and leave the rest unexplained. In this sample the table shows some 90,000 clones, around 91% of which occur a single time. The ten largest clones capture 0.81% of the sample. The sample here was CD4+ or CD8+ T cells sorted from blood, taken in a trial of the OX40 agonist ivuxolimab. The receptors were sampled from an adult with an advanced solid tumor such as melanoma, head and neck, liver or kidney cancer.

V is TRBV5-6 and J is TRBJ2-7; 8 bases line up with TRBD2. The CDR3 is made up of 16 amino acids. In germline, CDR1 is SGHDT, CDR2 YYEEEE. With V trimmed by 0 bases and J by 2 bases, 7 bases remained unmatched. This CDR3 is CASSLGRGADTYEQYF. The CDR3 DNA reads TGTGCCAGCAGCTTGGGGCGGGGGGCGGACACCTACGAGCAGTACTTC.

The CDR3 nucleotides are TGTGCCTGGAGTGTGGCTAGCGGGCGCACCGGGGAGCTGTTTTTT. Translation gives CAWSVASGRTGELFF. The gene calls are TRBV30 and TRBJ2-2; 8 positions agree with TRBD2. The CDR3 runs to 15 residues. Germline trimming cut 0 bases from V and 4 bases from J; bases unmatched to any gene: 4. CDR1 is GTSNPN and CDR2 is SVGIG in the germline V gene (reference sequence). The variable domain in full, completed from reference TRBV30 and TRBJ2-2, reads SQTIHQWPATLVQPVGSPLSLECTVEGTSNPNLYWYRQAAGRGLQLLFYSVGIGQISSEVPQNLSASRPQDRQFILSSKKLLLSDSGFYLCAWSVASGRTGELFFGEGSRLTVL.

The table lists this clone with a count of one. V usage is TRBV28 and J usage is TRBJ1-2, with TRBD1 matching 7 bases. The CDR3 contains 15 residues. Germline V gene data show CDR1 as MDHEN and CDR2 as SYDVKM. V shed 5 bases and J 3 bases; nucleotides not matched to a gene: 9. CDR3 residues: CASSPPTGRDYGYTF. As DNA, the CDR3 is TGTGCCAGCAGTCCCCCGACAGGGAGGGACTATGGCTACACCTTC.